The next 30 T cell receptor beta chains were all read from a single sample in a study of T cell responses to AZD1222 COVID-19 vaccine. Clones were sequenced by immunoSEQ multiplex PCR, and TCRdb holds only the in-frame ones, with some missing. Among tens of thousands of clones listed, about four fifths were seen once. The sequences come from peripheral blood, collected 28 days after the second AZD1222 dose. Every receptor here comes from an adult who received the AZD1222 COVID-19 vaccine.

The chain is built from TRBV19 and TRBJ2-7; 9 positions match TRBD2. V was pared by 5 bases and J by 6 bases, with 11 bases of the junction left unmatched. The CDR3 runs 15 residues. Germline assignment: CDR1 LNHDA and CDR2 SQIVND (reference sequence). CDR3 DNA sequence: TGTGCCAGTAGTGGGTCTATCGGGACTAGCTTCGAGCAGTACTTC. Residues: CASSGSIGTSFEQYF.

This clone was observed once. The rearrangement uses TRBV6-5 and TRBJ1-1, with a tentative D call TRBD1 (6 bases). Germline CDR1 and CDR2: MNHEY and SVGAGI. This CDR3 has 13 amino acids. V was cut by 6 bases and J by 7 bases, with 15 bases left in between. CDR3 coding DNA: TGTGCCAGCAGAGGGGAAGGGGGATTTGAAGCTTTCTTT. Translating it yields CASRGEGGFEAFF.

The CDR3, as DNA: TGTGCCAGCTCACAGAGAGGGGGGGGCTACAATGAGCAGTTCTTC. Its translation is CASSQRGGGYNEQFF. The chain is built from TRBV18 and TRBJ2-1; D may be TRBD2 (7 bases). The CDR3 is 15 amino acids. Deletions cut 4 bases from V and 3 bases from J, with 13 bases between. Germline CDR1 reads KGHSH; CDR2 reads LQKENI. Filled out from reference TRBV18 and TRBJ2-1, the complete variable domain reads NAGVMQNPRHLVRRRGQEARLRCSPMKGHSHVYWYRQLPEEGLKFMVYLQKENIIDESGMPKERFSAEFPKEGPSILRIQQVVRGDSAAYFCASSQRGGGYNEQFFGPGTRLTVL.

The gene calls are TRBV10-3 and TRBJ1-5, with 7 bases aligning to TRBD1. The CDR3 runs 15 residues. Germline V gene data show CDR1 as ENHRY and CDR2 as SYGVKD. J gave up 0 bases and V 6 bases, and 5 bases lay outside the gene matches. The CDR3: CAISEGQSSNQPQHF. DNA of the CDR3: TGTGCCATCAGCGAGGGACAGTCTAGCAATCAGCCCCAGCATTTT.

The V gene is TRBV28, the J gene TRBJ2-7; D remains unclear. The V gene's germline CDR1 is MDHEN and CDR2 SYDVKM. The CDR3 is 13 amino acids. Trimming shortened V by 5 bases and J by 6 bases, and 14 bases separated the two germline ends. This chain's CDR3 is CASSAGPTFEQYF. The CDR3 nucleotides read TGTGCCAGCAGTGCCGGGCCAACGTTCGAGCAGTACTTC.

The chain employs TRBV7-2 and TRBJ1-2; the D is unclear. Germline loops: CDR1 SGHTA, CDR2 FQGNSA. The CDR3 totals 13 residues. Trimming took off 5 bases at V and 7 bases at J, with 14 bases between the two ends. The chain's CDR3 is CASSSGKLRGYTF. The CDR3 bases are TGTGCCAGCAGCAGCGGAAAGCTGCGTGGCTACACCTTC.

The gene calls are TRBV13 and TRBJ2-7; TRBD1 matches 7 bases. This CDR3 region has 14 residues. The junction had 3 bases not matched to a gene; V was cut back by 4 bases and J by 0 bases. Germline V CDR1 and CDR2: PRHDT, FYEKMQ (reference sequence). The CDR3 here is CASSSPGGSYEQYF. The CDR3 DNA reads TGTGCCAGCAGCTCCCCAGGGGGCTCCTACGAGCAGTACTTC.

This clone was detected only once. J is TRBJ1-2 and V is TRBV14, with D maybe TRBD1 (5 bases). This CDR3 has 14 amino acids. CDR1 and CDR2 from the germline V gene are SGHDN and FVKESK. Trimming shortened V by 4 bases and J by 3 bases, and 12 bases separated the two germline ends. The CDR3 region has the DNA TGTGCCAGCAGCCTTAGGACACTAGACTATGGCTACACCTTC. Protein: CASSLRTLDYGYTF.

The J gene is TRBJ1-2, the V gene TRBV6-6; D unclear. The V and J ends lost 0 bases and 6 bases respectively, with 14 bases between them. The germline V gene encodes CDR1 MNHNY and CDR2 SVGAGI (reference sequence). The CDR3 consists of 15 residues. The CDR3 loop reads CASSYSRARTDGYTF. The CDR3 DNA follows: TGTGCCAGCAGTTACTCGAGGGCCCGTACGGATGGCTACACCTTC.

J is TRBJ2-7 and V is TRBV7-9, with D possibly called TRBD1 or TRBD2 (6 bases each). The V end lost 5 bases, the J end lost 3 bases, and 14 bases lay between the germline ends. This CDR3 spans 14 amino acids. Per the germline V gene, CDR1 is SEHNR and CDR2 is FQNEAQ (reference sequence). CDR3 region: CASSPGAGNYEQYF. The CDR3 bases are TGTGCCAGCAGCCCAGGGGCGGGAAACTACGAGCAGTACTTC. Complete variable domain (other parts from reference TRBV7-9 and TRBJ2-7): DTGVSQNPRHKITKRGQNVTFRCDPISEHNRLYWYRQTLGQGPEFLTYFQNEAQLEKSRLLSDRFSAERPKGSFSTLEIQRTEQGDSAMYLCASSPGAGNYEQYFGPGTRLTVT.

This chain uses TRBV2 with TRBJ1-1; TRBD1 matches at 9 bases. The CDR3 runs to 15 residues. Per the germline V gene, CDR1 is SNHLY and CDR2 is FYNNEI. Losses at the gene ends were 6 bases for V and 6 bases for J; bases not matched to a gene: 11. The CDR3 DNA reads TGTGCCAGCAGCCCAGGTTTGGGACAGGGCGCTGAAGCTTTCTTT. Translating it yields CASSPGLGQGAEAFF. The full variable domain, completed using reference TRBV2 and TRBJ1-1, is EPEVTQTPSHQVTQMGQEVILRCVPISNHLYFYWYRQILGQKVEFLVSFYNNEISEKSEIFDDQFSVERPDGSNFTLKIRSTKLEDSAMYFCASSPGLGQGAEAFFGQGTRLTVV.

The chain joins TRBV18 to TRBJ1-1, with D maybe TRBD1 (5 bases). Trimming stripped 6 bases from V and 4 bases from J, with 9 bases between. This CDR3 region has 12 residues. Germline V gene lookup returns CDR1 KGHSH and CDR2 LQKENI. The CDR3 nucleotides are TGTGCCAGCTCGAGGGGTGTCACTGAAGCTTTCTTT. Its protein is CASSRGVTEAFF.

The chain uses TRBV30 and TRBJ2-7; tentatively, D is TRBD2 (5 bases). V was pared by 5 bases and J by 0 bases, with 8 bases between. Germline CDR1 reads GTSNPN; CDR2 reads SVGIG (reference sequence). CDR3 length: 12 residues. The CDR3 bases are TGTGCCTGGGCCCGGGACTCCTACGAGCAGTACTTC. Translated: CAWARDSYEQYF.

The J gene is TRBJ1-1, the V gene TRBV24-1; TRBD1 matches at 9 bases. Germline values: CDR1 KGHDR, CDR2 SFDVKD. The CDR3 runs 15 residues. Trimming removed 3 bases from V and 2 bases from J; junction bases left unmatched: 3. The CDR3 region is CATSDGQGLNTEAFF. The DNA of the CDR3 is TGTGCCACCAGTGATGGACAGGGGCTTAACACTGAAGCTTTCTTT.

The CDR3, as DNA: TGTGCCAGCAGCGTAGGCAGGTACTCGAGCTCCTACAATGAGCAGTTCTTC. It is translated as CASSVGRYSSSYNEQFF. V usage is TRBV9 and J usage is TRBJ2-1; no firm D call. V was pared by 0 bases and J by 0 bases, with 13 bases between. The CDR3 covers 17 residues. The germline V gene has CDR1 SGDLS and CDR2 YYNGEE. Filled out from reference TRBV9 and TRBJ2-1, the complete variable domain reads DSGVTQTPKHLITATGQRVTLRCSPRSGDLSVYWYQQSLDQGLQFLIQYYNGEERAKGNILERFSAQQFPDLHSELNLSSLELGDSALYFCASSVGRYSSSYNEQFFGPGTRLTVL.

V and J are TRBV10-2 and TRBJ2-1, with D possibly matching TRBD2 (5 bases). Germline loops: CDR1 WSHSY, CDR2 SAAADI. The V end was cut by 2 bases, the J end by 9 bases, with 11 bases between. This CDR3 is 13 amino acids long. CDR3 sequence: CASSEASMSEQFF. The CDR3 DNA reads TGCGCCAGCAGTGAGGCTAGCATGAGTGAGCAGTTCTTC.

The genes are TRBV7-9 and TRBJ2-7, with a possible D match to TRBD2 (6 bases). Between the trimmed V and J ends, which lost 1 base and 2 bases, there was a span of 6 bases. Germline V gives CDR1 SEHNR, CDR2 FQNEAQ (reference sequence). The CDR3 length is 13 residues. The chain's CDR3 is CASSLGEAYEQYF. CDR3 in DNA: TGTGCCAGCAGCTTAGGGGAGGCCTACGAGCAGTACTTC.

V usage is TRBV30 and J usage is TRBJ2-1, with 7 nucleotides matching TRBD2. V trimming: 1 base; J trimming: 0 bases; junction bases outside the gene matches: 9. CDR3 length equals 17 residues. Per the germline V gene, CDR1 is GTSNPN and CDR2 is SVGIG (reference sequence). The CDR3 sequence is CAWSGIRGGSSYNEQFF. The CDR3 DNA follows: TGTGCCTGGAGTGGGATCCGTGGCGGGAGCTCCTACAATGAGCAGTTCTTC.

The chain couples TRBV6-1 to TRBJ1-2; 10 bases agree with TRBD1. The J segment lost 7 bases and the V segment lost 1 base, leaving 12 bases of the junction unmatched. The CDR3 sequence is 17 residues long. Germline CDR1 reads MNHNS; CDR2 reads SASEGT. Here the CDR3 reads CASSEGTGGSLFAGYTF. The DNA for the CDR3 is TGTGCCAGCAGTGAAGGGACAGGGGGGAGTCTTTTCGCTGGCTACACCTTC.

The chain uses TRBV7-9 and TRBJ2-3; D remains ambiguous. V lost 7 bases and J lost 5, with 13 bases in between. CDR1 SEHNR and CDR2 FQNEAQ come from the germline V gene (reference sequence). CDR3 size: 13 residues. Written as DNA, the CDR3 is TGTGCCAGCAATAGGCAGACGGGAGATACGCAGTATTTT. Its protein is CASNRQTGDTQYF.

This sequence joins TRBV30 and TRBJ2-1, with D possibly TRBD1 on 7 matching bases. The CDR3 contains 18 residues. V lost 4 bases and J lost 8, with 30 bases in between. The germline V gene has CDR1 GTSNPN and CDR2 SVGIG (reference sequence). The CDR3 DNA follows: TGTGCCTGGACGTCACAGGGGATCCTAGTAGGAAAGCGGGATGAGCAGTTCTTC. Amino acids: CAWTSQGILVGKRDEQFF.

In this sample, this clone turned up once. The DNA for the CDR3 is TGTGCCAGCAGTTACCCCCAGCGGGACTATTCGCCTAACAATGAGCAGTTCTTC. Translation gives CASSYPQRDYSPNNEQFF. The V call is TRBV6-2 or TRBV6-3, the J call TRBJ2-1, with 7 bases that match TRBD2. Germline V gives CDR1 MNHEY, CDR2 SVGEGT. The trim removed 2 bases at V and 5 bases at J, leaving 15 bases unmatched. This CDR3 is 18 amino acids long.

The chain uses TRBV11-2 and TRBJ2-2; D might be TRBD2 (6 bases). CDR1 and CDR2 (germline): SGHAT, FQNNGV. This CDR3 has 16 amino acids. Deletions cut 5 bases from V and 2 bases from J, with 15 bases between. The CDR3 nucleotides are TGTGCCAGCAGCGGCGGGGCGACCCTTAACACCGGGGAGCTGTTTTTT. This codes for CASSGGATLNTGELFF.

This clone was seen only once. The chain uses TRBV6-2 or TRBV6-3 and TRBJ2-2, with no clear D. The V gene's germline CDR1 is MNHEY and CDR2 SVGEGT. Trimming took 6 bases from V and 9 from J, leaving 14 bases between them. The CDR3 is made up of 13 amino acids. CDR3 nucleotides: TGTGCCAGCAGCCCAACTGGGGTTCGGGAGCTGTTTTTT. Protein sequence: CASSPTGVRELFF.

This clone was counted a single time. This rearrangement joins TRBV6-5 to TRBJ1-5, with 7 bases aligning to TRBD1. From germline, CDR1 is MNHEY and CDR2 SVGAGI. This CDR3 is 15 amino acids long. V shed 4 bases and J 2 bases; nucleotides not matched to a gene: 5. CDR3 sequence: CASSLTGMGNQPQHF. In DNA, the CDR3 is TGTGCCAGCAGTTTGACAGGGATGGGCAATCAGCCCCAGCATTTT.

The chain uses TRBV27 and TRBJ2-3, with TRBD1 matching over 10 bases. The CDR3 is 15 amino acids. Looked up from germline, CDR1 is MNHEY and CDR2 is SMNVEV (reference sequence). Trimming took 6 bases from V and 4 from J; bases not matched to a gene: 7. The CDR3 reads CASRRPGTGADTQYF. The CDR3 bases are TGTGCCAGCAGACGGCCCGGGACAGGGGCAGATACGCAGTATTTT.

V and J are TRBV19 and TRBJ2-3, with D unclear. Trimming shortened V by 2 bases and J by 5 bases, and 11 bases separated the two germline ends. The germline V gene encodes CDR1 LNHDA and CDR2 SQIVND (reference sequence). This CDR3 is 14 amino acids long. CDR3 protein: CASSIYNAGDTQYF. CDR3 sequence (DNA): TGTGCCAGTAGTATATATAACGCCGGAGATACGCAGTATTTT.

The J gene is TRBJ2-1, the V gene TRBV7-3; 9 bases match TRBD2. CDR3 length: 18 residues. V shed 1 base, J shed 8 bases, and the junction held 15 bases outside the gene matches. The V gene's germline CDR1 is SGHTA and CDR2 FQGTGA. The CDR3 region is CASSLRYRSSGRGDEQFF. The CDR3 region has the DNA TGTGCCAGCAGCTTAAGGTACCGGAGTAGCGGGAGAGGCGATGAGCAGTTCTTC.

The V and J genes are TRBV19 and TRBJ1-1; D gene uncertain. Germline V CDR1 and CDR2: LNHDA, SQIVND (reference sequence). V dropped 4 bases and J dropped 0 bases, with 6 bases sitting between them. This CDR3 region has 13 residues. CDR3 sequence: CASSNSLNTEAFF. CDR3 nucleotides: TGTGCCAGTAGTAACAGCTTGAACACTGAAGCTTTCTTT. The full variable domain, its missing parts supplied by reference TRBV19 and TRBJ1-1, is DGGITQSPKYLFRKEGQNVTLSCEQNLNHDAMYWYRQDPGQGLRLIYYSQIVNDFQKGDIAEGYSVSREKKESFPLTVTSAQKNPTAFYLCASSNSLNTEAFFGQGTRLTVV.

The chain uses TRBV21-1 and TRBJ2-4; the D call of TRBD1 is as the table states it, not checked on the DNA. TRBV21-1 is termed a pseudogene. This CDR3 is 14 amino acids long. The CDR3 DNA sequence: TGTGCCAACACACAGGGGTGGCCCAAAAACATTCAGTACTTC. Amino acid sequence: CANTQGWPKNIQYF.